This T cell receptor beta chain was obtained from a study of blood T cell repertoires in COVID-19. Profiling relied on immunoSEQ multiplex PCR, and the TCRdb table lists in-frame clones only, not all of them. The sample lists approximately 280,000 clones, roughly 90% seen once, with 1.9% in the top ten. This clone was seen a single time. The CDR3 extends over 17 amino acids. V lost 0 bases and J 7 bases, leaving 19 bases between the germline ends. Germline V gene data show CDR1 as LNHDA and CDR2 as SQIVND (reference sequence). The source is a woman aged 60 to 75 who had recovered from COVID-19. V and J are TRBV19 and TRBJ2-1; tentative D call: TRBD2 (6 bases). The sequenced material came from PBMCs or T cells enriched from blood (not recorded which). This chain's CDR3 is CASSIDHRGLARNEQFF. The CDR3 DNA follows: TGTGCCAGTAGTATAGATCATAGAGGGCTAGCGAGGAATGAGCAGTTCTTC.